What follows are 31 T cell receptor beta chains derived from one specimen sequenced in a study of shared clonotypes between healthy human individuals. The protocol was immunoSEQ multiplex PCR, while the TCRdb copy is restricted to in-frame clones and leaves out a portion. The profile shows about 1.1 million clones, 70% to 85% of them singletons. Sequencing input: memory CD4+ T cells from PBMCs. Indicated subset: CD45RA-negative fraction. The receptors were gathered from a man younger than 30 in good health. Some clones in this sample may be carry-over from other donors' samples.

A word on this clone: This probably arose from a read error, given a far larger clone one base away. This chain links TRBV5-4 with TRBJ2-5; no clear D. The germline gives CDR1 SGHNT, CDR2 YYREEE (reference sequence). The germline V and J ends were trimmed by 4 bases and 3 bases, with 4 bases remaining between them. This CDR3 spans 11 amino acids. In DNA, the CDR3 is TGTGCCAGCAGCCTCAAAGAGACCCAGTACTTC. Translated, it gives CASSLKETQYF. The full variable domain, rest sourced from reference TRBV5-4 and TRBJ2-5, is ETGVTQSPTHLIKTRGQQVTLRCSSQSGHNTVSWYQQALGQGPQFIFQYYREEENGRGNFPPRFSGLQFPNYSSELNVNALELDDSALYLCASSLKETQYFGPGTRLLVL.

The rearrangement joins TRBV29-1 to TRBJ2-3; 16 bases line up with TRBD2. The germline gives CDR1 SQVTM, CDR2 ANQGSEA. This CDR3 has 16 amino acids. V was pared by 6 bases and J by 8 bases, with 11 bases of the junction left unmatched. The DNA of the CDR3 is TGCAGCGTCCGAGTACCGGGACTAGCGGGAGGGGTTACGCAGTATTTT. The encoded protein is CSVRVPGLAGGVTQYF.

The chain carries TRBV11-1 and TRBJ2-5; the D gene is possibly TRBD2 (5 bases). V was clipped by 3 bases and J by 2 bases, with 19 bases between them. The CDR3 totals 17 residues. The V gene's germline CDR1 is SGHAT and CDR2 FQDESV (reference sequence). In nucleotides, the CDR3 is TGTGCCAGCAGCTTCGGGGTTACCTTTGGGAGACAAGAGACCCAGTACTTC. It is translated as CASSFGVTFGRQETQYF.

The chain links TRBV28 to TRBJ1-5; D is undetermined. The CDR3 loop spans 11 amino acids. Germline lookup yields CDR1 MDHEN and CDR2 SYDVKM. Trimming took off 7 bases at V and 6 bases at J, with 7 bases between the two ends. CDR3 amino acids: CASTDGQPQHF. The DNA of the CDR3 is TGTGCCAGCACCGATGGTCAGCCCCAGCATTTT.

This chain joins TRBV2 and TRBJ1-6; unclear D gene. The CDR3 consists of 14 residues. The germline V gene has CDR1 SNHLY and CDR2 FYNNEI. V was cut by 7 bases and J by 9 bases, with 16 bases left in between. For the CDR3, the DNA is TGTGCCAGCACTGGGGAGGCTTTTGGTTCACCCCTCCACTTT. Translation: CASTGEAFGSPLHF.

The chain links TRBV5-1 to TRBJ1-3; D ambiguous. CDR3 length equals 17 residues. CDR1 SGHRS and CDR2 YFSETQ come from the germline V gene. V shed 2 bases and J shed 2 bases, with 17 bases lying between them. CDR3 in amino acids: CASSLSGQEGTGNTIYF. The CDR3 nucleotides read TGCGCCAGCAGCTTATCGGGTCAGGAAGGAACTGGAAACACCATATATTTT.

This sequence joins TRBV5-1 and TRBJ2-3, with D possibly called TRBD1 or TRBD2 (5 bases each). Per germline, CDR1 SGHRS and CDR2 YFSETQ. Trimming stripped 7 bases from V and 3 bases from J, with 18 bases between. This CDR3 contains 15 residues. As DNA, the CDR3 is TGCGCCAGCGCCCGTGGGGACGGCTTAACAGATACGCAGTATTTT. Translating it yields CASARGDGLTDTQYF.

The chain uses TRBV19 and TRBJ2-2; D unclear. The CDR3 totals 13 residues. Germline V lookup: CDR1 LNHDA, CDR2 SQIVND (reference sequence). Deletions cut 7 bases from V and 4 bases from J, with 10 bases between. CDR3 loop: CASIQWSTGELFF. CDR3 coding DNA: TGTGCCAGTATCCAGTGGAGCACCGGGGAGCTGTTTTTT.

The rearrangement uses TRBV28 and TRBJ1-1; TRBD1 agrees at 7 bases. Per germline, CDR1 MDHEN and CDR2 SYDVKM. The V segment lost 1 base and the J segment 2 bases; nucleotides outside the gene matches: 4. The CDR3 covers 15 residues. As DNA, the CDR3 is TGTGCCAGCAGTTTATACGGGACAGCCAACACTGAAGCTTTCTTT. Protein: CASSLYGTANTEAFF.

V is TRBV14 and J is TRBJ2-1; D might be TRBD1 or TRBD2, each matching 5 bases. The CDR3 extends over 12 amino acids. Trimming shortened V by 4 bases and J by 15 bases, and 16 bases separated the two germline ends. CDR1 and CDR2 (germline): SGHDN, FVKESK. CDR3 protein: CASSPRLGRRFF. The CDR3 nucleotides read TGTGCCAGCAGCCCTCGTTTGGGACGTCGGTTCTTC.

This clone was recorded at least ten times. J is TRBJ1-1 and V is TRBV28, with 9 bases aligning to TRBD1. V shed 6 bases and J 5 bases; nucleotides not matched to a gene: 10. The CDR3 has 15 amino acids. Looked up from germline, CDR1 is MDHEN and CDR2 is SYDVKM. The CDR3 region is CASSSPGQGRTEAFF. The DNA of the CDR3 is TGTGCCAGCAGCTCGCCGGGACAGGGTAGGACTGAAGCTTTCTTT.

Note on this clone: Other DNA sequences in this specimen translate into the identical CDR3. The chain combines TRBV5-1 with TRBJ1-5; D not resolved. The germline V gene has CDR1 SGHRS and CDR2 YFSETQ. Deletions cut 1 base from V and 4 bases from J, with 6 bases between. This CDR3 is 13 amino acids long. The CDR3 here is CASSLLGNQPQHF. In nucleotides, the CDR3 is TGCGCCAGCAGCTTGTTAGGTAATCAGCCCCAGCATTTT.

This chain links TRBV11-2 with TRBJ2-1; D gene ambiguous. This CDR3 has 13 residues. From germline, CDR1 is SGHAT and CDR2 FQNNGV. V lost 2 bases and J 6 bases, leaving 8 bases between the germline ends. The CDR3 DNA reads as TGTGCCAGCAGCTTATTCCTCTCCAATGAGCAGTTCTTC. Translation: CASSLFLSNEQFF.

A few counts support this clone. The chain recombines TRBV9 with TRBJ1-1; tentatively, D is TRBD1 (6 bases). V lost 2 bases, J lost 8 bases, and 16 bases lay in between. The CDR3 covers 14 residues. Germline V gene lookup returns CDR1 SGDLS and CDR2 YYNGEE. The CDR3 DNA reads as TGTGCCAGCAGCGTTACCGGGACACCGTTAGAAGCTTTCTTT. Its translation is CASSVTGTPLEAFF.

The genes are TRBV7-2 and TRBJ2-3; TRBD2 might be the D (6 bases). This CDR3 has 16 amino acids. The ends were cut back, 3 bases at V and 2 bases at J, with 15 bases in the middle. Germline V gene lookup returns CDR1 SGHTA and CDR2 FQGNSA. The CDR3 loop reads CASSLIPRGTTDTQYF. The CDR3 DNA follows: TGTGCCAGCAGCTTGATCCCACGGGGGACCACAGATACGCAGTATTTT.

The chain combines TRBV9 with TRBJ2-2; 7 bases are shared with TRBD1. CDR1 and CDR2 from the germline V gene are SGDLS and YYNGEE. The J segment lost 3 bases and the V segment lost 0 bases, leaving 5 bases of the junction unmatched. This CDR3 is 16 amino acids long. This CDR3 is CASSVGAGGDTGELFF. DNA of the CDR3: TGTGCCAGCAGCGTAGGAGCAGGGGGTGACACCGGGGAGCTGTTTTTT.

V and J are TRBV4-2 and TRBJ2-4, with D perhaps TRBD2 (6 bases). V was clipped by 2 bases and J by 0 bases, with 8 bases between them. Germline lookup yields CDR1 LGHNA and CDR2 YNFKEQ. This CDR3 contains 15 residues. CDR3 DNA: TGTGCCAGCAGCCAATGGCGGGGAGCCAAAAACATTCAGTACTTC. This codes for CASSQWRGAKNIQYF.

The gene calls are TRBV6-1 and TRBJ2-7; tentative D call: TRBD1 (5 bases). This CDR3 comprises 14 residues. Germline CDR1 reads MNHNS; CDR2 reads SASEGT. Trimming removed 8 bases at V and 2 bases at J, with 16 bases between. CDR3 nucleotides: TGTGCCAGCGGAGACAAGGGGAAAGCCTACGAGCAGTACTTC. Its protein product is CASGDKGKAYEQYF.

This clone was counted once. This chain uses TRBV4-1 with TRBJ2-6; perhaps TRBD1 as D (6 bases). This CDR3 comprises 15 residues. With 4 bases removed from V and 4 bases from J, the gap between germline ends came to 11 bases. The germline V gene has CDR1 MGHRA and CDR2 YSYEKL. CDR3 sequence: CASSPQGSGANVLTF. Written as DNA, the CDR3 is TGCGCCAGCAGCCCTCAGGGGTCCGGGGCCAACGTCCTGACTTTC.

CDR3 coding DNA: TGCGCCAGCAGCTTGGGACCCGGTTCGGGCAATGAGCAGTTCTTC. Its translation: CASSLGPGSGNEQFF. V usage is TRBV5-1 and J usage is TRBJ2-1; D ambiguous. Germline V gene lookup returns CDR1 SGHRS and CDR2 YFSETQ. This CDR3 has 15 residues. V gave up 0 bases and J gave up 6 bases, with 13 bases separating them.

V is TRBV14 and J is TRBJ2-1; 11 nucleotides match TRBD2. The CDR3 totals 14 residues. V shed 8 bases and J 8 bases; nucleotides not matched to a gene: 8. Per germline, CDR1 SGHDN and CDR2 FVKESK. The CDR3 coding sequence is TGTGCCAGCGGATTAGCGGGAGGGCGGTATGAGCAGTTCTTC. Amino acids: CASGLAGGRYEQFF.

A word on this clone: A single base separates this from a much larger clone, so it may be a read error. The rearrangement joins TRBV7-9 to TRBJ1-2; D is unclear. This CDR3 has 13 amino acids. Trimming pared 5 bases from V and 2 bases from J, leaving 9 bases between. Germline CDR1 and CDR2: SEHNR and FQNEAQ (reference sequence). CDR3 amino acids: CASSPTWNYGYTF. Written as DNA, the CDR3 is TGTGCCAGCAGCCCGACATGGAACTATGGCTACACCTTC.

This clone was detected once. The chain recombines TRBV29-1 with TRBJ2-1; 9 bases map to TRBD2. CDR1 SQVTM and CDR2 ANQGSEA come from the germline V gene. CDR3 size: 12 residues. The J segment lost 10 bases and the V segment lost 6 bases, leaving 7 bases of the junction unmatched. This chain's CDR3 is CSVSSGAGEQFF. For the CDR3, the DNA is TGCAGCGTGTCTAGCGGGGCGGGGGAGCAGTTCTTC.

This CDR3 reads CASSQDLGGSGSSETQYF. The CDR3 bases are TGTGCCAGCAGCCAAGATCTTGGTGGTAGCGGGAGCTCTGAAACGCAGTATTTT. The V and J genes are TRBV14 and TRBJ2-3; TRBD2 aligns across 9 bases. V shed 0 bases and J 9 bases; nucleotides not matched to a gene: 16. Per germline, CDR1 SGHDN and CDR2 FVKESK. This CDR3 is 18 amino acids long. The variable domain in full, completed from reference TRBV14 and TRBJ2-3, reads EAGVTQFPSHSVIEKGQTVTLRCDPISGHDNLYWYRRVMGKEIKFLLHFVKESKQDESGMPNNRFLAERTGGTYSTLKVQPAELEDSGVYFCASSQDLGGSGSSETQYFGPGTRLTVL.

V usage is TRBV5-4 and J usage is TRBJ1-1; D is unresolved. Between the trimmed V and J ends, which lost 4 bases and 1 base, there was a span of 17 bases. The CDR3 has 16 residues. Germline V gene sequence: CDR1 SGHNT, CDR2 YYREEE (reference sequence). This CDR3 is CASSPRAQKGNTEAFF. CDR3 DNA: TGTGCCAGCAGCCCCCGGGCCCAAAAGGGGAACACTGAAGCTTTCTTT.

The rearrangement links TRBV4-3 to TRBJ1-4; D possibly corresponds to TRBD1 (6 bases). The germline V gene has CDR1 LGHNA and CDR2 YSLEER. The ends were cut back, 4 bases at V and 7 bases at J, with 16 bases in the middle. The CDR3 is 15 residues long. CDR3 residues: CASSPVGTLAEKLFF. The CDR3 nucleotides are TGCGCCAGCAGCCCTGTTGGGACATTGGCTGAAAAACTGTTTTTT.

This clone was recorded once. V usage is TRBV7-2 and J usage is TRBJ2-2, with D possibly matching TRBD2 (6 bases). The V end was cut by 1 base, the J end by 7 bases, with 16 bases between. Germline V lookup: CDR1 SGHTA, CDR2 FQGNSA. The CDR3 extends over 16 amino acids. The CDR3, as DNA: TGTGCCAGCAGCTTAGAGCGGGCCCTCGTGGGCGGGGAGCTGTTTTTT. Translated, it gives CASSLERALVGGELFF.

This clone has a count of ten or more. The chain uses TRBV5-4 and TRBJ2-7; 7 positions match TRBD2. Trimming removed 0 bases from V and 2 bases from J; junction bases left unmatched: 11. CDR1 is SGHNT, CDR2 YYREEE, per germline (reference sequence). This CDR3 contains 17 residues. DNA of the CDR3: TGTGCCAGCAGCTTGGGTGGCGTCGGGGGGAACCCCTACGAGCAGTACTTC. Residues: CASSLGGVGGNPYEQYF.

The V gene is TRBV4-3, the J gene TRBJ1-2; D remains unclear. With 0 bases removed from V and 0 bases from J, the gap between germline ends came to 11 bases. CDR1 is LGHNA and CDR2 is YSLEER in the germline V gene. This CDR3 has 16 amino acids. The CDR3 region is CASSQDLRGANYGYTF. The CDR3 DNA is TGCGCCAGCAGCCAAGATCTGCGAGGAGCTAACTATGGCTACACCTTC.

This chain connects TRBV27 to TRBJ1-1; D might be TRBD1 (5 bases). This CDR3 is built from 15 residues. The germline gives CDR1 MNHEY, CDR2 SMNVEV (reference sequence). Trimming removed 6 bases from V and 6 bases from J, with 20 bases in between. The CDR3 nucleotides read TGTGCCAGCAGGCCCCGCGGGATTTCGGGGGCTGAAGCTTTCTTT. It yields the protein CASRPRGISGAEAFF.

The rearrangement links TRBV7-9 to TRBJ1-4; TRBD1 is a possible D gene (6 bases). Germline loops: CDR1 SEHNR, CDR2 FQNEAQ (reference sequence). The CDR3 totals 15 residues. V shed 5 bases and J shed 0 bases, with 10 bases lying between them. In DNA, the CDR3 is TGTGCCAGCAGCCCCGGACAGACAACTAATGAAAAACTGTTTTTT. Amino acids: CASSPGQTTNEKLFF.